This TCR beta chain was identified during a study of blood T cell repertoires in COVID-19. Across the whole study: PBMCs, B-cell-depleted T cells, or T cells were the source of the cDNA or gDNA that made up the material.

In the source study's methods: From reference gene primer amplification, estimates of nucleated cell counts were derived. TCRdb's copy holds only in-frame clones and misses some; the assay was immunoSEQ multiplex PCR. The DNA gave D and trimming, while V, J and clone size come from that table. The sample has around 85,000 clones; around 85% are singletons. The specimen sequenced was peripheral blood. The sequence was collected from a man in his sixties with acute or convalescent COVID-19.

The CDR3 reads CASSENRLVAGELFF. For the CDR3, the DNA is TGTGCCAGCAGTGAAAATCGTCTAGTTGCCGGGGAGCTGTTTTTT. J is TRBJ2-2 and V is TRBV2; D is unclear. The germline V gene has CDR1 SNHLY and CDR2 FYNNEI. Trimming stripped 2 bases from V and 6 bases from J, with 13 bases between. This CDR3 comprises 15 residues.